Detailed here is one T cell receptor (beta chain). Its antigen is unidentified. Each patient relapsed following autologous stem cell transplantation, and prior brentuximab vedotin exposure differed. Reported best responses ranged across complete response, partial response or progressive disease. V was pared by 4 bases and J by 1 base, with 10 bases between. CDR3 size: 14 residues. Germline V gene lookup returns CDR1 ENHRY and CDR2 SYGVKD. Data came from immunoSEQ multiplex PCR; TCRdb stores just in-frame clones and leaves some out. The table has roughly 11,000 clones, about 71% seen once. This record comes from a study of PD-1 blockade in classical Hodgkin lymphoma. Study-level background: Nivolumab 3 mg/kg was given intravenously every 2 weeks.

Study-level results: Reports indicated that newly diagnosed patients had lower baseline TCR diversity than healthy donors did.

The material sequenced was peripheral blood mononuclear cells (PBMCs), taken at baseline. This clonotype originated in a human donor with classical Hodgkin lymphoma. The gene calls are TRBV10-3 and TRBJ1-2; D ambiguous. The CDR3 DNA is TGTGCCATCAGTGTGTCAGGACGTAACTATGGCTACACCTTC. Its translation: CAISVSGRNYGYTF.